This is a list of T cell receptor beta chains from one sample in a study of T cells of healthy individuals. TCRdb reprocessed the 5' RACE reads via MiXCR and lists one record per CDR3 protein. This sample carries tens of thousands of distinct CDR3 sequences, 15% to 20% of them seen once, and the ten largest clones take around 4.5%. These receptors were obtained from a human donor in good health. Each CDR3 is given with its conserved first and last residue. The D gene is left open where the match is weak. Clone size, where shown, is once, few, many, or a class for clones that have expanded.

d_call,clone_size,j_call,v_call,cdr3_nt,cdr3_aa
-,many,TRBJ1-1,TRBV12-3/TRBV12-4,TGTGCCAGCAGTATGTCGGCCGGGAACACTGAAGCTTTCTTT,CASSMSAGNTEAFF
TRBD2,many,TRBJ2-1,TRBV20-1,TGCAGTGCTAGAGTAGCGGGAGGGCCTTTGTACAATGAGCAGTTCTTC,CSARVAGGPLYNEQFF
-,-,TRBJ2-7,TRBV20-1,TGCAGTGTTCTCCCGACAGGTTCCTACGAGCAGTACTTC,CSVLPTGSYEQYF
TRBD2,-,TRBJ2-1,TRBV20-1,TGCAGTGCTACTAGCGGGGGGGCGACTGAGCAGTTCTTC,CSATSGGATEQFF
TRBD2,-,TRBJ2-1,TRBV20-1,TGCAGTGCTGCAGCGGGGGGGCCTAATGAGCAGTTCTTC,CSAAAGGPNEQFF
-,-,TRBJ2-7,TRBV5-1,TGCGCCAGCAGCTTGGAACTTACTTACGAGCAGTACTTC,CASSLELTYEQYF
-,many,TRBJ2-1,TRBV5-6,TGTGCCAGCAGCTTGGCGGGTGAGCAGTTCTTC,CASSLAGEQFF
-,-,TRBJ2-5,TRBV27,TGTGCCAGCAGTTTCGGTCTAAGGTACCAAGAGACCCAGTACTTC,CASSFGLRYQETQYF
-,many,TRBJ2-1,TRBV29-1,TGCAGCGCTCAACTGGGGGGTCCTGAGCAGTTCTTC,CSAQLGGPEQFF
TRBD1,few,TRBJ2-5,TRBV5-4,TGTGCCAGCAGCTACGGACAGGGGGCTTTGATTAGTAGAGAGACCCAGTACTTC,CASSYGQGALISRETQYF
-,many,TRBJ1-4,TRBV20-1,TGCAGTGCTAGAGGTCGGGTCACGAATGAAAAACTGTTTTTT,CSARGRVTNEKLFF
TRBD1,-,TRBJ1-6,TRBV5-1,TGCGCCAGCAGCTTGGGCTCATTGGCAGGGGGTAATTCACCCCTCCACTTT,CASSLGSLAGGNSPLHF
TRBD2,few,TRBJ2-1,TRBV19,TGTGCCAGTAGTGTACCTGCGGGGGGGAGTCTCGATGAGCAGTTCTTC,CASSVPAGGSLDEQFF
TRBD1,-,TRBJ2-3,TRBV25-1,TGTGCCAGCAGCCCTCACTCCGGACAGGGGCGCGGAGATACGCAGTATTTT,CASSPHSGQGRGDTQYF
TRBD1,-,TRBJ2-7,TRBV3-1,TGTGCCAGCAGCCACGGGACAGAATACGAGCAGTACTTC,CASSHGTEYEQYF
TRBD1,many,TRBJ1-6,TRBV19,TGTGCCAGTAGTCCAAGGACAGGGAAGGGATCACCCCTCCACTTT,CASSPRTGKGSPLHF
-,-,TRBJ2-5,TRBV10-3,TGTGCCACCCTCTTTCCCGGGACACCAAAGTACTTC,CATLFPGTPKYF
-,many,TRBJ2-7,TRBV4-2,TGTGCCAGCAGCCAAGGTTCCAGGGACGAGCAGTACTTC,CASSQGSRDEQYF
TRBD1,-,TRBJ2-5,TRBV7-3,TGTGCCAGCAGCTTACAGGGACAGGGACAAGAGACCCAGTACTTC,CASSLQGQGQETQYF
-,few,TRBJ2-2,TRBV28,TGTGCCAGCAGTTTCTCCCCCGGGACACACACCGGGGAGCTGTTTTTT,CASSFSPGTHTGELFF
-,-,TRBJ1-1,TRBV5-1,TGCGCCAGCAGCTTGAGGGCAGAAAATACCAACACTGAAGCTTTCTTT,CASSLRAENTNTEAFF
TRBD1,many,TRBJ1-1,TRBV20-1,TGCAGTGCTCATCCCCCGACAGGGACTGAAGCTTTCTTT,CSAHPPTGTEAFF
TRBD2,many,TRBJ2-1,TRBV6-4,TGTGCCAGCAGTGAATGGCGGGGGGGTGAGCAGTTCTTC,CASSEWRGGEQFF
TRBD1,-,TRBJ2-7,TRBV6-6,TGTGCCAGCAGTTACTCCCGGGACAGGGGCCCCTACGAGCAGTACTTC,CASSYSRDRGPYEQYF
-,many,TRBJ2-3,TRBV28,TGTGCCAGCAGTTTTACGGGGGACGCTAAAGATACGCAGTATTTT,CASSFTGDAKDTQYF
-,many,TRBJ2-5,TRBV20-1,TGCAGTGCTAGAGATTTCGGGCGGGTGATGGAGACCCAGTACTTC,CSARDFGRVMETQYF
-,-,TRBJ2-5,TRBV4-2,TGTGCCACTTCCCCAGCGGATACACTCCAAGAGACCCAGTACTTC,CATSPADTLQETQYF
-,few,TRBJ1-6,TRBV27,TGTGCCAGCGCATCAGGACTGGCTTCACCCCTCCACTTT,CASASGLASPLHF
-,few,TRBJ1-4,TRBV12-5,TGTGCTAGTGGTTCACACCGGGACAAGGTGTTTTTT,CASGSHRDKVFF
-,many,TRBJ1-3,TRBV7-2,TGTGCCAGCAGCTTATCAGGGAACTCTGGAAACACCATATATTTT,CASSLSGNSGNTIYF
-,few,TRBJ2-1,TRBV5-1,TGCGCCAGCAGCTCGGACTACTACTACAATGAGCAGTTCTTC,CASSSDYYYNEQFF
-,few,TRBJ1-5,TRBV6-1,TGTGCCAGCAGTGAAGGACAGGCCAATCAGCCCCAGCATTTT,CASSEGQANQPQHF
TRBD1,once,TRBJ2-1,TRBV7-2,TGTGCCAGCACCGGCGAAGGGGGGACAGGGACCCCTATCGCCTACAATGAGCAGTTCTTC,CASTGEGGTGTPIAYNEQFF
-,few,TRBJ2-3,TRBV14,TGTGCCAGCAGCCAAGAAGTTGGCGGGATCAGCACAGATACGCAGTATTTT,CASSQEVGGISTDTQYF
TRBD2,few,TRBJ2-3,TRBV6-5,TGTGCCAGCAGTTACGGGACTAGCGGGAGGGGAACAGATACGCAGTATTTT,CASSYGTSGRGTDTQYF
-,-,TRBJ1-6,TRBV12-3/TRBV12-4,TGTGCCAGCGCCAGGGGAAATAATTCACCCCTCCACTTT,CASARGNNSPLHF
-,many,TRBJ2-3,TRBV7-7,TGTGCTAGCAGCTACCTTACAGGGTTAGCTAGCACAGATACGCAGTATTTT,CASSYLTGLASTDTQYF
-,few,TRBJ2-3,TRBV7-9,TGTGCCAGCAGCTCCAGGACGCTGCTCGGATACACAGATACGCAGTATTTT,CASSSRTLLGYTDTQYF
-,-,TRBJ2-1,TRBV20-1,TGCAGTGCTTCTTGGACCTCCACCACCTACAATGAGCAGTTCTTC,CSASWTSTTYNEQFF
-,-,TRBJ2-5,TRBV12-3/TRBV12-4,TGTGCCAGCAGTCCCGATCCGGGTGAGGGCCTAGAGACCCAGTACTTC,CASSPDPGEGLETQYF